The 21 T cell receptor beta chains below were found in one sample sequenced in a study of shared T cell receptors in the human thymus. The protocol was immunoSEQ multiplex PCR, while the TCRdb copy is restricted to in-frame clones and leaves out a portion. The sample gives hundreds of thousands of clones, around 87% of which show up once; roughly 0.0087% is in the top ten. These data were likewise used in another study, on human thymus T cells.

The material sequenced was thymocytes. These receptors were obtained from a boy younger than two with a congenital heart defect.

This rearrangement joins TRBV15 to TRBJ2-7; 7 bases fit TRBD1. This CDR3 region has 14 residues. The V gene's germline CDR1 is LNHNV and CDR2 YYDKDF (reference sequence). After removal of 5 bases from V and 3 bases from J, the junction contained 7 bases not matched to a gene. The CDR3, as DNA: TGTGCCACCAGCTCCGGGACAGACTTCTACGAGCAGTACTTC. This translates into CATSSGTDFYEQYF.

This sequence joins TRBV28 and TRBJ2-7, with TRBD2 identical over 13 bases. Germline CDR1 reads MDHEN; CDR2 reads SYDVKM. The V segment lost 6 bases and the J segment 6 bases; nucleotides outside the gene matches: 11. CDR3 length: 16 amino acids. The CDR3 DNA follows: TGTGCCAGCAGCACTACCTGGGGACTAGCGGGGCGCGAGCAGTACTTC. Amino acids: CASSTTWGLAGREQYF.

V gene TRBV28 combines with J gene TRBJ1-5; 9 bases are shared with TRBD1. Trimming cost V 6 bases and J 3 bases; bases outside gene matches: 6. CDR1 MDHEN and CDR2 SYDVKM come from the germline V gene. CDR3 length: 15 amino acids. CDR3 residues: CASRLGTGHNQPQHF. CDR3 DNA sequence: TGTGCCAGCAGGCTGGGGACAGGGCACAATCAGCCCCAGCATTTT.

The rearrangement links TRBV2 to TRBJ2-7; D possibly corresponds to TRBD2 (5 bases). The CDR3 covers 16 residues. Trimming left V 2 bases short and J 3 bases short, with 17 bases between. Germline assignment: CDR1 SNHLY and CDR2 FYNNEI. CDR3 bases: TGTGCCAGCAGTGAAAGGATACTAGTCCCTCTCTACGAGCAGTACTTC. Amino acids: CASSERILVPLYEQYF.

Concerning this clone: At one end, the junction sequence differs from germline, possibly due to a read error. The genes are TRBV18 and TRBJ2-3; D not resolved. Germline CDR1 and CDR2: KGHSH and LQKENI. The CDR3 totals 15 residues. CDR3 DNA sequence: TGTGCCAGCTCGCCACCGGGCCTCACCACAGATACGCAGTATTTT. This translates into CASSPPGLTTDTQYF. The whole variable domain, filled in from reference TRBV18 and TRBJ2-3, reads NAGVMQNPRHLVRRRGQEARLRCSPMKGHSHVYWYRQLPEEGLKFMVYLQKENIIDESGMPKERFSAEFPKEGPSILRIQQVVRGDSAAYFCASSPPGLTTDTQYFGPGTRLTVL.

The V gene is TRBV25-1, the J gene TRBJ1-5; D may be TRBD1 (5 bases). The CDR3 runs 14 residues. V lost 4 bases and J 3 bases, leaving 10 bases between the germline ends. Germline assignment: CDR1 MGHDK and CDR2 SYGVNS. The CDR3 sequence: CASSGGGDNQPQHF. CDR3 sequence (DNA): TGTGCCAGCAGTGGGGGCGGGGACAATCAGCCCCAGCATTTT.

The chain carries TRBV4-3 and TRBJ2-1, with 9 nucleotides matching TRBD2. This CDR3 contains 16 residues. From germline, CDR1 is LGHNA and CDR2 YSLEER. The ends lost 4 bases at V and 7 bases at J; junction bases unmatched: 11. The CDR3 loop reads CASSRLRGGGGNEQFF. CDR3 DNA: TGCGCCAGCAGCCGCCTCCGGGGCGGGGGGGGGAATGAGCAGTTCTTC.

This clone was seen only once. V and J are TRBV30 and TRBJ2-1, with D perhaps TRBD1 (5 bases). The germline V gene has CDR1 GTSNPN and CDR2 SVGIG (reference sequence). The CDR3 has 15 amino acids. Trimming cost V 0 bases and J 3 bases, with 12 bases left between them. CDR3 sequence (DNA): TGTGCCTGGAGTGTACGAGAACAGGACTACAATGAGCAGTTCTTC. Its protein product is CAWSVREQDYNEQFF.

As concerns this clone: A junction boundary mismatches the germline segment, possibly from a read error. Other nucleotide sequences from this sample produce the same CDR3. V is TRBV28 and J is TRBJ1-6; D might be TRBD1 (6 bases). Per the germline V gene, CDR1 is MDHEN and CDR2 is SYDVKM. The CDR3 consists of 14 residues. CDR3 amino acids: CASSPPGTNSPLHF. DNA for the CDR3: TGTGCCAGCAGTCCCCCCGGGACAAATTCCCCCCTCCACTTT.

The chain employs TRBV28 and TRBJ2-7; 8 bases match TRBD1. V shed 6 bases, J shed 2 bases, and the junction held 6 bases outside the gene matches. The CDR3 extends over 14 amino acids. The germline gives CDR1 MDHEN, CDR2 SYDVKM. CDR3 DNA: TGTGCCAGCAGCCACCGGGACAGGACCTACGAGCAGTACTTC. Translating gives CASSHRDRTYEQYF. The full variable domain, rest sourced from reference TRBV28 and TRBJ2-7, is DVKVTQSSRYLVKRTGEKVFLECVQDMDHENMFWYRQDPGLGLRLIYFSYDVKMKEKGDIPEGYSVSREKKERFSLILESASTNQTSMYLCASSHRDRTYEQYFGPGTRLTVT.

The chain uses TRBV4-3 and TRBJ1-1; the D gene is possibly TRBD1 (5 bases). Trimming took 1 base from V and 4 from J, leaving 10 bases between them. This CDR3 is built from 14 residues. Per germline, CDR1 LGHNA and CDR2 YSLEER. In DNA, the CDR3 is TGCGCCAGCAGCCAAGCCGGGGGGGGCACTGAAGCTTTCTTT. This codes for CASSQAGGGTEAFF.

The chain combines TRBV28 with TRBJ1-3; the D gene is possibly TRBD1 (5 bases). CDR1 and CDR2 (germline): MDHEN, SYDVKM. This CDR3 is built from 15 residues. V gave up 10 bases and J gave up 0 bases, with 16 bases separating them. The CDR3 DNA reads as TGTGCCACCAAATACAAGGACAACTCTGGAAACACCATATATTTT. It is translated as CATKYKDNSGNTIYF.

This clone was seen a single time. CDR3 DNA sequence: TGCGCCAGCAGCTTTAACAGGCCCTACGAGCAGTACTTC. This codes for CASSFNRPYEQYF. The genes are TRBV5-1 and TRBJ2-7; D might be TRBD1 (5 bases). The germline V gene has CDR1 SGHRS and CDR2 YFSETQ. CDR3 size: 13 residues. V dropped 2 bases and J dropped 2 bases, with 8 bases sitting between them. Together with reference TRBV5-1 and TRBJ2-7, the CDR3 gives the full variable domain: KAGVTQTPRYLIKTRGQQVTLSCSPISGHRSVSWYQQTPGQGLQFLFEYFSETQRNKGNFPGRFSGRQFSNSRSEMNVSTLELGDSALYLCASSFNRPYEQYFGPGTRLTVT.

The chain has TRBV28 and TRBJ2-3; possibly TRBD2 for D (5 bases). Trimming shortened V by 7 bases and J by 2 bases, and 13 bases separated the two germline ends. This CDR3 contains 14 residues. Germline CDR1 reads MDHEN; CDR2 reads SYDVKM. CDR3 residues: CASIPGGFTDTQYF. CDR3 sequence (DNA): TGTGCCAGCATCCCAGGAGGCTTCACAGATACGCAGTATTTT.

The rearrangement uses TRBV7-9 and TRBJ1-2, with 7 nucleotides matching TRBD1. CDR1 and CDR2 from the germline V gene are SEHNR and FQNEAQ (reference sequence). This CDR3 region has 18 residues. Trimming cost V 5 bases and J 2 bases; bases outside gene matches: 17. As DNA, the CDR3 is TGTGCCAGCAGCCATCGTAATACAGGGGCCGCAACGAACTATGGCTACACCTTC. This gives the protein CASSHRNTGAATNYGYTF.

V usage is TRBV30 and J usage is TRBJ1-5; 7 bases are a match to TRBD1. With 0 bases clipped from V and 6 bases from J, the junction kept 8 bases outside the gene matches. CDR1 is GTSNPN and CDR2 is SVGIG in the germline V gene (reference sequence). This CDR3 contains 15 residues. CDR3 in DNA: TGTGCCTGGAGTGTTGACACAGGGGTAAGTCAGCCCCAGCATTTT. Amino acid sequence: CAWSVDTGVSQPQHF.

The chain links TRBV7-6 to TRBJ2-3; TRBD1 matches 10 bases. V trimming: 1 base; J trimming: 2 bases; junction bases outside the gene matches: 9. The CDR3 length is 18 residues. Germline values: CDR1 SGHVS, CDR2 FNYEAQ. The DNA for the CDR3 is TGTGCCAGCAGCTTAGAGCCACCGGGACAGGGGAACACAGATACGCAGTATTTT. Translated: CASSLEPPGQGNTDTQYF.

V gene TRBV14 combines with J gene TRBJ2-2; 9 bases are a match to TRBD2. CDR3 length: 17 residues. The V and J ends lost 1 base and 4 bases, in that order; junction bases with no gene match: 7. Germline CDR1 SGHDN, CDR2 FVKESK. As DNA, the CDR3 is TGTGCCAGCAGCCAAGTGCGGGGGGGCCCGGGCACCGGGGAGCTGTTTTTT. Protein sequence: CASSQVRGGPGTGELFF.

The V gene is TRBV29-1, the J gene TRBJ2-5; D might be TRBD2 (6 bases). V was pared by 0 bases and J by 3 bases, with 17 bases between. The CDR3 runs to 16 residues. The germline CDR1 and CDR2 sequences are SQVTM and ANQGSEA. CDR3 sequence reads: CSVEDWGVKDKETQYF. The CDR3 coding sequence is TGCAGCGTTGAAGATTGGGGGGTTAAGGATAAAGAGACCCAGTACTTC.

The CDR3 reads CASSLKGPYGYTF. CDR3 in DNA: TGTGCCAGCAGCTTGAAGGGGCCCTATGGCTACACCTTC. The V and J genes are TRBV5-6 and TRBJ1-2; D is perhaps TRBD1 (5 bases). The CDR3 runs to 13 residues. Germline V gene data show CDR1 as SGHDT and CDR2 as YYEEEE. Trimming removed 1 base at V and 4 bases at J, with 8 bases between.

This clone came up once. The V and J genes are TRBV7-9 and TRBJ2-2; no firm D call. Germline V gene sequence: CDR1 SEHNR, CDR2 FQNEAQ (reference sequence). This CDR3 region has 11 residues. V was shortened by 5 bases and J by 6 bases, with 4 bases between the two germline ends. The CDR3 DNA is TGTGCCAGCAGCCTTGCCGGGGAGCTGTTTTTT. It specifies CASSLAGELFF. The whole variable domain, filled in from reference TRBV7-9 and TRBJ2-2, reads DTGVSQNPRHKITKRGQNVTFRCDPISEHNRLYWYRQTLGQGPEFLTYFQNEAQLEKSRLLSDRFSAERPKGSFSTLEIQRTEQGDSAMYLCASSLAGELFFGEGSRLTVL.